The 16 T cell receptor beta chains below all came from one sample that was sequenced in a study of T cell repertoires in cytomegalovirus infection. TCRdb re-derived calls from the reads in MiXCR, one entry per CDR3 protein. This sample yields hundreds of thousands of distinct CDR3 sequences, of which about 42% are seen a single time; just under 45% belongs to the top ten. These TCRs' antigens remain unknown. The material was cultured PBMCs, obtained from culture after CMV antigen stimulation. The receptors shown here come from a human donor in good health (CMV status not recorded). Some clones in this sample may be carry-over from other donors' samples.

In this sample, this clonotype turned up a few times. This rearrangement joins TRBV7-2 to TRBJ2-5; 9 bases agree with TRBD2. The V gene end was trimmed by 5 bases and the J gene end by 4 bases; junction bases not matched to a gene: 5. CDR1 SGHTA and CDR2 FQGNSA come from the germline V gene. This CDR3 contains 14 residues. The CDR3 DNA is TGTGCCAGCAGCGTGCAGCGGGGGGCAGAGACCCAGTACTTC. Its protein product is CASSVQRGAETQYF.

This clonotype showed up just a few times. This chain links TRBV7-2 with TRBJ1-5, with D possibly TRBD1 on 6 matching bases. CDR1 SGHTA and CDR2 FQGNSA come from the germline V gene. CDR3 length: 16 amino acids. The V gene lost 1 base and the J gene lost 2 bases, with 12 bases spanning the gap. The CDR3 DNA is TGTGCCAGCAGCTTAGACTGGGGGGCGGGCAATCAGCCCCAGCATTTT. Translating gives CASSLDWGAGNQPQHF.

The chain uses TRBV20-1 and TRBJ2-3, with 10 positions matching TRBD2. J was trimmed by 5 bases and V by 1 base; bases with no gene match: 12. CDR1 and CDR2 from the germline V gene are DFQATT and SNEGSKA (reference sequence). The CDR3 loop spans 17 amino acids. The CDR3 DNA reads as TGCAGTGCTAGAGGGGGCCGGCTAGCGGGGGATCTAGATACGCAGTATTTT. Translation gives CSARGGRLAGDLDTQYF.

The CDR3 nucleotides are TGTGCCAGCACCGTAGGGCCCAACTACTTTAATGAGCAGTTCTTC. Translated: CASTVGPNYFNEQFF. This rearrangement joins TRBV11-2 to TRBJ2-1; D call uncertain. The CDR3 spans 15 residues. Trimming removed 7 bases at V and 7 bases at J, with 20 bases between. Germline V gives CDR1 SGHAT, CDR2 FQNNGV.

This clonotype has just a few counts. The chain carries TRBV4-1 and TRBJ1-1, with 7 bases matching TRBD1. Germline V gene data show CDR1 as MGHRA and CDR2 as YSYEKL. The CDR3 is made up of 14 amino acids. Trimming removed 5 bases from V and 7 bases from J; junction bases left unmatched: 10. For the CDR3, the DNA is TGCGCCAGCAGCTACCTTACCGGGACAGATGAAGCTTTCTTT. It specifies CASSYLTGTDEAFF.

The rearrangement uses TRBV7-8 and TRBJ2-1, with D perhaps matching TRBD2 (6 bases). Germline values: CDR1 SGHVS, CDR2 FQNEAQ. The V end was cut by 1 base, the J end by 0 bases, with 16 bases between. There are 18 residues in the CDR3. This CDR3 is CASSLDGGGKISYNEQFF. The CDR3 DNA is TGTGCCAGCAGCTTAGACGGGGGAGGAAAAATCTCCTACAATGAGCAGTTCTTC.

The chain links TRBV7-2 to TRBJ2-1; 8 bases map to TRBD1. The CDR3 consists of 15 residues. Germline V gene lookup returns CDR1 SGHTA and CDR2 FQGNSA. With 5 bases clipped from V and 5 bases from J, the junction kept 8 bases outside the gene matches. CDR3 region: CASSLTGTGDNEQFF. CDR3 DNA: TGTGCCAGCAGCCTAACCGGGACAGGCGACAATGAGCAGTTCTTC.

The chain uses TRBV6-1 and TRBJ2-3; D is ambiguous. V dropped 5 bases and J dropped 3 bases, with 15 bases sitting between them. This CDR3 has 15 residues. Germline V gives CDR1 MNHNS, CDR2 SASEGT. The CDR3 here is CASSYFGRLTDTQYF. CDR3 sequence (DNA): TGTGCCAGCAGTTATTTCGGTCGTCTAACAGATACGCAGTATTTT.

The rearrangement links TRBV14 to TRBJ1-4, with D possibly being TRBD1 (5 bases). Germline V CDR1 and CDR2: SGHDN, FVKESK. The length of the CDR3 is 14 residues. Trimming cost V 3 bases and J 7 bases, with 12 bases left between them. The chain's CDR3 is CASSQQGISEKLFF. The CDR3 DNA follows: TGTGCCAGCAGCCAGCAGGGTATATCTGAAAAACTGTTTTTT.

The chain employs TRBV4-3 and TRBJ2-7; D is possibly TRBD2 (5 bases). This CDR3 has 13 residues. Trimming cost V 0 bases and J 2 bases, with 5 bases left between them. Germline CDR1 LGHNA, CDR2 YSLEER. For the CDR3, the DNA is TGCGCCAGCAGCCAAGAGCGGGCCTACGAGCAGTACTTC. Its protein product is CASSQERAYEQYF.

The V call is TRBV6-2 or TRBV6-3, the J call TRBJ1-6; D remains unclear. CDR3 length: 14 amino acids. V was shortened by 9 bases and J by 3 bases, with 12 bases between the two germline ends. Germline V gives CDR1 MNHEY, CDR2 SVGEGT. DNA of the CDR3: TGTGCCAGTGCCCGCGGGAACTATAATTCACCCCTCCACTTT. Its translation: CASARGNYNSPLHF.

The chain recombines TRBV19 with TRBJ2-1; 10 nucleotides match TRBD2. CDR1 is LNHDA and CDR2 is SQIVND in the germline V gene (reference sequence). The trim removed 7 bases at V and 4 bases at J, leaving 7 bases unmatched. The CDR3 length is 15 residues. In DNA, the CDR3 is TGTGCCAGTACCCAACTAGCGGGACTTTACAATGAGCAGTTCTTC. It is translated as CASTQLAGLYNEQFF. Drawing the rest from reference TRBV19 and TRBJ2-1, the complete variable domain is DGGITQSPKYLFRKEGQNVTLSCEQNLNHDAMYWYRQDPGQGLRLIYYSQIVNDFQKGDIAEGYSVSREKKESFPLTVTSAQKNPTAFYLCASTQLAGLYNEQFFGPGTRLTVL.

V and J are TRBV7-4 and TRBJ2-7, with D uncertain. V lost 4 bases, J lost 3 bases, and 13 bases lay in between. The CDR3 contains 14 residues. Germline CDR1 is SGHVT and CDR2 is SQSDAQ. CDR3: CASSSPGSLYEQYF. CDR3 DNA sequence: TGTGCCAGCAGCTCCCCAGGAAGCCTCTACGAGCAGTACTTC.

The table lists this clonotype with a few counts. The V gene is TRBV6-2 or TRBV6-3, the J gene TRBJ2-3; 7 positions match TRBD2. This CDR3 comprises 14 residues. V gave up 7 bases and J gave up 1 base; unmatched junction bases: 5. Germline CDR1 is MNHEY and CDR2 is SVGEGT. In nucleotides, the CDR3 is TGTGCCAGCAAGGCGGGAGACGGCACAGATACGCAGTATTTT. The encoded protein is CASKAGDGTDTQYF.

This clonotype was counted a few times. The rearrangement joins TRBV10-2 to TRBJ2-1, with 13 bases fitting TRBD2. The CDR3 has 15 residues. V shed 6 bases, J shed 1 base, and the junction held 0 bases outside the gene matches. CDR1 is WSHSY and CDR2 is SAAADI in the germline V gene. The CDR3 region is CASRGLAGSYNEQFF. CDR3 nucleotide sequence: TGCGCCAGCAGGGGACTAGCGGGATCCTACAATGAGCAGTTCTTC.

This clonotype appeared a few times. V usage is TRBV19 and J usage is TRBJ2-7; D unresolved. V lost 1 base to trimming and J lost 6 bases, with 7 bases between them. Germline-derived CDR1 and CDR2 are LNHDA and SQIVND (reference sequence). The CDR3 sequence is 12 residues long. In nucleotides, the CDR3 is TGTGCCAGTAGTATAGGGGGTTCCGAGCAGTACTTC. Translating gives CASSIGGSEQYF. The entire variable domain, with the rest obtained from reference TRBV19 and TRBJ2-7, is as follows: DGGITQSPKYLFRKEGQNVTLSCEQNLNHDAMYWYRQDPGQGLRLIYYSQIVNDFQKGDIAEGYSVSREKKESFPLTVTSAQKNPTAFYLCASSIGGSEQYFGPGTRLTVT.